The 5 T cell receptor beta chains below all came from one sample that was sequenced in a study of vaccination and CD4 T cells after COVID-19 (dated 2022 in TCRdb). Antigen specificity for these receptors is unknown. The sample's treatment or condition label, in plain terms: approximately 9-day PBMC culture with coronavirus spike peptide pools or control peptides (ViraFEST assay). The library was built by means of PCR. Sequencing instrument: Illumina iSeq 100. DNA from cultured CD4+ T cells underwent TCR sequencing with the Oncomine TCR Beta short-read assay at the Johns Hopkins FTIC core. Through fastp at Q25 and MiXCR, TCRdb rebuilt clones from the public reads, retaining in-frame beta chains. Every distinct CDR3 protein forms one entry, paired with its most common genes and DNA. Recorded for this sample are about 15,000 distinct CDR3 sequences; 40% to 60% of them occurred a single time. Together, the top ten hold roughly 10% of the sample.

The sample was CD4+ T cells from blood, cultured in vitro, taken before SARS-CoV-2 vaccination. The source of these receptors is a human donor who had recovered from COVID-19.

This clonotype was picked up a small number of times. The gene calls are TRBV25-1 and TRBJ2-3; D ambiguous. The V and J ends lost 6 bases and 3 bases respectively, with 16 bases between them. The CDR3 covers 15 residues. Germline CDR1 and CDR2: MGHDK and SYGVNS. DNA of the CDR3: TGTGCCAGCAGGCCCTCCTTATTAGGGACAGATACGCAGTATTTT. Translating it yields CASRPSLLGTDTQYF.

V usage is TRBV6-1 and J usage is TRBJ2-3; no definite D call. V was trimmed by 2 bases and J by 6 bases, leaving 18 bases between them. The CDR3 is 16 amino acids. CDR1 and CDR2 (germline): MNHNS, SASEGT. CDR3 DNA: TGTGCCAGCAGTGAAATCTGGCGGCGACCAAGGGATACGCAGTATTTT. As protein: CASSEIWRRPRDTQYF.

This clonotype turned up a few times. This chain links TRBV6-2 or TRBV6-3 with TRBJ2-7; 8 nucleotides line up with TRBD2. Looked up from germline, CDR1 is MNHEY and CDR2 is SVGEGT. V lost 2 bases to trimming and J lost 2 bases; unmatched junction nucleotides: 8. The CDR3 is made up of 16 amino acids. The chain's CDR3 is CASSYELAVLTYEQYF. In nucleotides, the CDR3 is TGTGCCAGCAGTTACGAACTAGCGGTTCTCACCTACGAGCAGTACTTC.

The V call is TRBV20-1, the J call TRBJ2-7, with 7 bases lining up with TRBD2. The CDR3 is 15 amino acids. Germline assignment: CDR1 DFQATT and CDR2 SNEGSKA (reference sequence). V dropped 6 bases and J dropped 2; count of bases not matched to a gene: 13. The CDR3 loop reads CSASLFGGSPYEQYF. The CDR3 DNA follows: TGCAGTGCCAGCCTCTTCGGGGGGTCCCCCTACGAGCAGTACTTC.

CDR3 DNA sequence: TGTGCCAGCAGATCCGGTCGCGGGTACACAGATACGCAGTATTTT. Protein sequence: CASRSGRGYTDTQYF. The V call is TRBV7-2, the J call TRBJ2-3; D perhaps matches TRBD2 (5 bases). CDR3 size: 15 residues. Trimming stripped 6 bases from V and 2 bases from J, with 15 bases between. CDR1 SGHTA and CDR2 FQGNSA come from the germline V gene.